This entry is about one T cell receptor (beta chain). CDR1 and CDR2 from the germline V gene are SQVTM and ANQGSEA. The V gene lost 1 base and the J gene lost 0 bases, with 14 bases spanning the gap. This CDR3 region has 16 residues. The record originates from a study of T cell clonotyping in hematopoietic cell transplantation. Sequencing was performed with immunoSEQ multiplex PCR; in TCRdb, only in-frame clones are kept and a portion is missing. Of 20,000 to 25,000 clones listed, roughly 90% are singletons. Time point meaning: recipient sample about 28 days before transplant, after cytoreduction. The chain recombines TRBV29-1 with TRBJ2-3, with a possible D match to TRBD2 (6 bases). This receptor was identified in a young man with biphenotypic leukemia. Some clones in this sample may be carry-over from other donors' samples. Sample: peripheral blood mononuclear cells, taken before stem cell transplant. The CDR3 spells CSVEGTRSGSTDTQYF. CDR3 sequence (DNA): TGCAGCGTTGAAGGTACTCGAAGCGGGAGCACAGATACGCAGTATTTT.